This paragraph reports one TCR beta chain. Its antigen is unknown. TCR beta CDR3 region amplification was performed from RNA transcripts. The HTBI set primed first-round TCR CDR3 RT-PCR. TCRdb re-called the multiplex PCR reads through MiXCR, storing one row per CDR3 protein. The sample lists a few hundred thousand distinct CDR3 sequences, about 45% occurring once. From germline, CDR1 is KGHDR and CDR2 SFDVKD. This CDR3 is built from 16 residues. V gave up 2 bases and J gave up 1 base, with 12 bases separating them. The sample originates from a study of T cells in Graves' hyperthyroidism and ophthalmopathy. Findings and caveats of the study: Most thyroid-expanded clonotypes above 0.001 were also found in blood. For ophthalmopathy, model prediction preceded onset by a median around six months.

This receptor was obtained from a woman under 30 with Graves' hyperthyroidism. Sequencing was carried out using peripheral blood or thyroid tissue (not recorded which). This chain connects TRBV24-1 to TRBJ2-3; possibly TRBD1 for D (6 bases). The CDR3 nucleotides are TGTGCCACCAGTGATTCACTACGGACAGGCACAGATACGCAGTATTTT. Translation: CATSDSLRTGTDTQYF.